These 31 T cell receptor beta chains were sequenced from one sample in a study of blood T cell repertoires in COVID-19. The protocol was immunoSEQ multiplex PCR, while the TCRdb copy is restricted to in-frame clones and leaves out a portion. The data show 90,000 to 120,000 clones, over 75% seen once. Sequencing was carried out using peripheral blood. Every receptor here comes from a woman aged 55-70 years with acute or convalescent COVID-19.

The chain couples TRBV9 to TRBJ2-1; TRBD1 matches 7 bases. Germline loops: CDR1 SGDLS, CDR2 YYNGEE. The CDR3 spans 12 residues. The V segment lost 4 bases and the J segment 7 bases; nucleotides outside the gene matches: 2. CDR3 DNA sequence: TGTGCCAGCAGCATACAGGGGAATGAGCAGTTCTTC. Its protein is CASSIQGNEQFF.

The chain has TRBV30 and TRBJ2-3, with D possibly TRBD2 on 6 matching bases. The CDR3 covers 15 residues. In germline, CDR1 is GTSNPN, CDR2 SVGIG (reference sequence). V was cut by 2 bases and J by 0 bases, with 12 bases left in between. Here the CDR3 reads CAWSPGRGSTDTQYF. CDR3 bases: TGTGCCTGGAGTCCGGGGCGGGGAAGCACAGATACGCAGTATTTT. Filled out from reference TRBV30 and TRBJ2-3, the complete variable domain reads SQTIHQWPATLVQPVGSPLSLECTVEGTSNPNLYWYRQAAGRGLQLLFYSVGIGQISSEVPQNLSASRPQDRQFILSSKKLLLSDSGFYLCAWSPGRGSTDTQYFGPGTRLTVL.

The V and J genes are TRBV9 and TRBJ2-1, with 7 bases that match TRBD2. With 4 bases clipped from V and 1 base from J, the junction kept 11 bases outside the gene matches. This CDR3 is built from 17 residues. CDR1 is SGDLS and CDR2 is YYNGEE in the germline V gene. In nucleotides, the CDR3 is TGTGCCAGCAGCCCCAGCGGGACCGGGAAATCCTACAATGAGCAGTTCTTC. As protein: CASSPSGTGKSYNEQFF.

V is TRBV29-1 and J is TRBJ2-1; D is perhaps TRBD2 (5 bases). Trimming left V 7 bases short and J 1 base short, with 14 bases between. Germline loops: CDR1 SQVTM, CDR2 ANQGSEA. This CDR3 region has 14 residues. CDR3 amino acids: CSARSRGSYNEQFF. The CDR3 DNA follows: TGCAGCGCCAGGTCCCGGGGATCCTACAATGAGCAGTTCTTC.

The gene calls are TRBV5-1 and TRBJ1-6, with TRBD1 identical over 7 bases. This CDR3 has 17 residues. Trimming cost V 4 bases and J 6 bases; bases outside gene matches: 13. Per the germline V gene, CDR1 is SGHRS and CDR2 is YFSETQ. Written as DNA, the CDR3 is TGCGCCAGCAGCCTGCAACCCCAGGGGACAGTTAATTCACCCCTCCACTTT. Encoded protein: CASSLQPQGTVNSPLHF.

CDR3 bases: TGTGCCAGTAGCCGCCTCGACAGTCCCCAAGAGACCCAGTACTTC. Its translation: CASSRLDSPQETQYF. This chain uses TRBV19 with TRBJ2-5; possibly TRBD1 for D (5 bases). Germline loops: CDR1 LNHDA, CDR2 SQIVND (reference sequence). V was pared by 6 bases and J by 1 base, with 15 bases between. CDR3 size: 15 residues.

This clone has just one count. This sequence joins TRBV9 and TRBJ2-1; the match to TRBD2 covers 7 bases. Germline V CDR1 and CDR2: SGDLS, YYNGEE. Trimming took 4 bases from V and 7 from J; bases not matched to a gene: 11. The CDR3 is made up of 15 amino acids. The CDR3 DNA reads as TGTGCCAGCAGCCTCCGGGCTAGCGGAGTAAATGAGCAGTTCTTC. Translating gives CASSLRASGVNEQFF.

This chain links TRBV28 with TRBJ1-1; 9 nucleotides align to TRBD1. CDR3 length: 16 amino acids. J lost 4 bases, V lost 1 base, and 7 bases had no gene match. The germline V gene has CDR1 MDHEN and CDR2 SYDVKM. This chain's CDR3 is CASSLSHLTGGTEAFF. In nucleotides, the CDR3 is TGTGCCAGCAGTTTATCGCACCTGACAGGGGGCACTGAAGCTTTCTTT.

This chain joins TRBV6-5 and TRBJ1-4; D not certain. In germline, CDR1 is MNHEY, CDR2 SVGAGI. The CDR3 is 14 residues long. Trimming took off 7 bases at V and 6 bases at J, with 15 bases between the two ends. The CDR3 protein is CASTLTTGDEKLFF. The CDR3 nucleotides read TGTGCCAGCACCCTCACAACGGGTGATGAAAAACTGTTTTTT.

This clone was seen a handful of times. This chain connects TRBV2 to TRBJ1-1; TRBD1 might be the D (6 bases). Germline V lookup: CDR1 SNHLY, CDR2 FYNNEI. The CDR3 loop spans 14 amino acids. V lost 5 bases and J lost 1, with 11 bases in between. The DNA for the CDR3 is TGTGCCAGCAGTTTGACAGGCGGGAACACTGAAGCTTTCTTT. Amino acids: CASSLTGGNTEAFF.

The V gene is TRBV6-5, the J gene TRBJ2-1, with unresolved D. From germline, CDR1 is MNHEY and CDR2 SVGAGI. This CDR3 contains 11 residues. The ends were cut back, 8 bases at V and 8 bases at J, with 10 bases in the middle. CDR3 sequence reads: CASQDGDEQFF. The CDR3 DNA sequence: TGTGCCAGCCAGGATGGCGATGAGCAGTTCTTC.

V is TRBV4-1 and J is TRBJ2-3; 12 positions agree with TRBD2. Germline V gives CDR1 MGHRA, CDR2 YSYEKL. The CDR3 loop spans 16 amino acids. The J segment lost 8 bases and the V segment lost 2 bases, leaving 8 bases of the junction unmatched. This CDR3 reads CASSQLLAGGSGTQYF. CDR3 nucleotide sequence: TGCGCCAGCAGCCAACTACTAGCGGGGGGTTCGGGTACGCAGTATTTT.

This clone was recorded a few times. The rearrangement uses TRBV27 and TRBJ2-7; 7 positions agree with TRBD2. CDR1 is MNHEY, CDR2 SMNVEV, per germline (reference sequence). The CDR3 loop spans 13 amino acids. J lost 2 bases, V lost 5 bases, and 3 bases had no gene match. CDR3 coding DNA: TGTGCCAGCAGTCCTGGACTAGCCTACGAGCAGTACGTC. Residues: CASSPGLAYEQYV.

This clone has more than one count but fewer than ten. The V and J genes are TRBV10-2 and TRBJ2-1; 12 bases match TRBD2. V lost 0 bases to trimming and J lost 10 bases; unmatched junction nucleotides: 10. This CDR3 has 17 amino acids. From germline, CDR1 is WSHSY and CDR2 SAAADI. CDR3 coding DNA: TGCGCCAGCAGTGAGTCGAATCTAGCGGGAGGGCCTGGGGAGCAGTTCTTC. Translation gives CASSESNLAGGPGEQFF.

The chain links TRBV6-1 to TRBJ2-7, with 7 bases identical to TRBD1. The J segment lost 0 bases and the V segment lost 1 base, leaving 6 bases of the junction unmatched. Looked up from germline, CDR1 is MNHNS and CDR2 is SASEGT. The CDR3 is 16 amino acids. The CDR3 here is CASSEGRDRLSYEQYF. Here the CDR3 DNA reads TGTGCCAGCAGTGAAGGCCGGGACAGACTCTCCTACGAGCAGTACTTC.

This sequence joins TRBV6-5 and TRBJ2-7; TRBD1 agrees at 7 bases. The CDR3 runs to 15 residues. V lost 6 bases to trimming and J lost 2 bases; unmatched junction nucleotides: 10. Germline values: CDR1 MNHEY, CDR2 SVGAGI. For the CDR3, the DNA is TGTGCCAGCAGCCGGCGGACAGGAATGACCTACGAGCAGTACTTC. As protein: CASSRRTGMTYEQYF.

This clone was seen a few times. The rearrangement links TRBV6-5 to TRBJ1-1; 8 bases line up with TRBD1. V trimming: 5 bases; J trimming: 5 bases; junction bases outside the gene matches: 7. CDR1 and CDR2 from the germline V gene are MNHEY and SVGAGI. The CDR3 covers 14 residues. Here the CDR3 DNA reads TGTGCCAGCAGTCTCAGGGGGCAGGTGACTGAAGCTTTCTTT. It translates to CASSLRGQVTEAFF.

This chain joins TRBV2 and TRBJ1-6; D not resolved. The CDR3 is 13 residues long. V was cut by 5 bases and J by 10 bases, with 12 bases left in between. Germline values: CDR1 SNHLY, CDR2 FYNNEI. The CDR3 loop reads CASSSAPRSPLHF. CDR3 DNA: TGTGCCAGCAGTTCGGCCCCGCGGTCACCCCTCCACTTT.

The chain employs TRBV9 and TRBJ2-7; D perhaps matches TRBD2 (6 bases). V shed 4 bases and J shed 3 bases, with 17 bases lying between them. This CDR3 region has 15 residues. Germline lookup yields CDR1 SGDLS and CDR2 YYNGEE. Here the CDR3 DNA reads TGTGCCAGCAGCCCGCGGGGCTTCGGGCACTACGAGCAGTACTTC. Translation gives CASSPRGFGHYEQYF.

This chain links TRBV28 with TRBJ2-1, with TRBD2 identical over 9 bases. J was trimmed by 9 bases and V by 5 bases; bases with no gene match: 5. CDR3 length: 13 residues. In germline, CDR1 is MDHEN, CDR2 SYDVKM. CDR3 DNA: TGTGCCAGCAGTCTAGCGGGGAGCTTTGAGCAGTTCTTC. It translates to CASSLAGSFEQFF.

The chain uses TRBV6-2 or TRBV6-3 and TRBJ1-4, with D possibly matching TRBD1 (5 bases). There are 16 residues in the CDR3. The germline V gene encodes CDR1 MNHEY and CDR2 SVGEGT. V was cut by 0 bases and J by 2 bases, with 10 bases left in between. The DNA of the CDR3 is TGTGCCAGCAGTTACTCGACGGGGGAGACTAATGAAAAACTGTTTTTT. Residues: CASSYSTGETNEKLFF.

V gene TRBV18 combines with J gene TRBJ1-1; no definite D call. This CDR3 comprises 15 residues. Germline lookup yields CDR1 KGHSH and CDR2 LQKENI. V lost 3 bases to trimming and J lost 2 bases, with 13 bases between them. CDR3 loop: CASSPPGVLNTEAFF. The CDR3 DNA reads as TGTGCCAGCTCACCCCCCGGGGTCTTAAACACTGAAGCTTTCTTT.

The rearrangement uses TRBV10-1 and TRBJ2-7, with TRBD2 identical over 7 bases. Germline-derived CDR1 and CDR2 are WNHNN and SYGVQD (reference sequence). This CDR3 has 16 amino acids. The junction had 8 bases not matched to a gene; V was cut back by 0 bases and J by 3 bases. CDR3 in DNA: TGCGCCAGCAGTGAGTCCGGGATTGGGGGGGACTACGAGCAGTACTTC. Translated, it gives CASSESGIGGDYEQYF.

Comments on this clone: In the same sample, other DNA sequences code for this CDR3. V is TRBV6-5 and J is TRBJ1-6; 10 nucleotides agree with TRBD1. The length of the CDR3 is 14 residues. Germline loops: CDR1 MNHEY, CDR2 SVGAGI. The V and J ends lost 4 bases and 7 bases, in that order; junction bases with no gene match: 1. The CDR3: CASSWTGGNSPLHF. The DNA of the CDR3 is TGTGCCAGCAGTTGGACAGGGGGAAATTCACCCCTCCACTTT.

V is TRBV6-5 and J is TRBJ2-3; D might be TRBD2 (6 bases). The length of the CDR3 is 13 residues. Germline values: CDR1 MNHEY, CDR2 SVGAGI. Trimming removed 10 bases from V and 2 bases from J, with 13 bases in between. CDR3 sequence reads: CATRDSNTDTQYF. In nucleotides, the CDR3 is TGTGCCACCAGGGACTCTAACACAGATACGCAGTATTTT.

The chain uses TRBV10-3 and TRBJ2-1; 9 positions match TRBD2. Germline-derived CDR1 and CDR2 are ENHRY and SYGVKD. J gave up 7 bases and V 5 bases, and 6 bases lay outside the gene matches. The CDR3 extends over 14 amino acids. The CDR3 region has the DNA TGTGCCATCAGTCACGCGGGAGGGCCTAATGAGCAGTTCTTC. It is translated as CAISHAGGPNEQFF.

This clone has just a few counts. The chain combines TRBV14 with TRBJ2-7, with a weak D call TRBD1 (5 bases). V was trimmed by 1 base and J by 6 bases, leaving 7 bases between them. CDR3 length: 12 residues. Germline CDR1 is SGHDN and CDR2 is FVKESK. The CDR3 DNA reads TGTGCCAGCAGCCAAGCACAGGCCGAGCAGTACTTC. Translation gives CASSQAQAEQYF.

V and J are TRBV6-5 and TRBJ2-5; D might be TRBD2 (6 bases). The germline V and J ends were trimmed by 6 bases and 2 bases, with 16 bases remaining between them. This CDR3 contains 15 residues. Germline CDR1 is MNHEY and CDR2 is SVGAGI. This CDR3 reads CASSPVWAGQETQYF. The CDR3 DNA follows: TGTGCCAGCAGCCCGGTATGGGCGGGACAAGAGACCCAGTACTTC.

The chain recombines TRBV5-1 with TRBJ1-6; tentatively, D is TRBD1 (5 bases). CDR3 length: 16 residues. The germline gives CDR1 SGHRS, CDR2 YFSETQ. The V end was cut by 1 base, the J end by 4 bases, with 12 bases between. CDR3 amino acids: CASSLMGLYYNSPLHF. The CDR3 DNA is TGCGCCAGCAGCTTGATGGGGCTCTATTATAATTCACCCCTCCACTTT.

V usage is TRBV6-1 and J usage is TRBJ1-4; D is undetermined. This CDR3 spans 14 amino acids. V was pared by 3 bases and J by 7 bases, with 12 bases between. CDR1 is MNHNS, CDR2 SASEGT, per germline. DNA for the CDR3: TGTGCCAGCAGTGACCGCCCCCGGGGTGAAAAACTGTTTTTT. It yields the protein CASSDRPRGEKLFF.

This chain connects TRBV6-5 to TRBJ2-2; D remains ambiguous. The V end was cut by 7 bases, the J end by 8 bases, with 8 bases between. Germline CDR1 is MNHEY and CDR2 is SVGAGI. The CDR3 has 11 amino acids. The CDR3 here is CASKQVGELFF. CDR3 nucleotide sequence: TGTGCCAGCAAGCAGGTGGGGGAGCTGTTTTTT.